The rows below give T cell receptor beta chains drawn from one sample of a study of control samples from healthy donors and cancer patients. Here immunoSEQ multiplex PCR was the method, and the copy in TCRdb shows in-frame clones only, minus some. Of some 160,000 clones in the sample, approximately 90% were seen once. What was sequenced was blood. The receptors were gathered from a woman in her twenties or thirties in good health. The CDR3 runs from the conserved cysteine through the conserved F or W. The D gene is left open where the match is weak.

J gene | D gene | V gene | CDR3 protein
TRBJ2-1 | TRBD2 | TRBV7-2 | CASSLRTSGYNEQFF
TRBJ1-1 | TRBD1 | TRBV5-1 | CASSLPLRDRVTKGTEAFF
TRBJ2-7 | . | TRBV6-1 | CASSSSSYEQYF
TRBJ2-7 | . | TRBV24-1 | CATSDSREAGYEQYF
TRBJ1-2 | . | TRBV10-2 | CASSESAEGYTF
TRBJ1-1 | . | TRBV19 | CASSISGRGTEAFF
TRBJ2-7 | TRBD2 | TRBV6-7 | CASSYGTSGAKRATYEQYF
TRBJ1-5 | . | TRBV25-1 | CAREATGRPYSNQPQHF
TRBJ2-3 | . | TRBV24-1 | CATSDPSPRQAPTDTQYF
TRBJ2-7 | . | TRBV9 | CASSVSQGSAYEQYF
TRBJ1-1 | . | TRBV28 | CASSYGRASTEAFF
TRBJ2-1 | TRBD2 | TRBV6-6 | CASRRTSGSLEEQFF
TRBJ2-7 | . | TRBV6-5 | CASRTALSYEQYF
TRBJ2-3 | . | TRBV6-5 | CASSSSPSTDTQYF
TRBJ2-2 | TRBD1 | TRBV9 | CASGQGRTGELFF
TRBJ2-1 | TRBD2 | TRBV30 | CAWVLAFNEQFF
TRBJ1-1 | TRBD1 | TRBV28 | CASSQTGVAEAFF
TRBJ1-1 | . | TRBV2 | CASSERVRDTEAFF
TRBJ2-7 | TRBD1 | TRBV27 | CASSTSGTAITYEQYF
TRBJ2-2 | . | TRBV24-1 | CATSGEFANTGELFF
TRBJ2-6 | . | TRBV24-1 | CATSDPLGANVLTF
TRBJ2-7 | TRBD1 | TRBV5-1 | CASSSATGLGYEQYF
TRBJ2-7 | . | TRBV15 | CATSRDLPAGVSYEQYF
TRBJ2-2 | . | TRBV6-5 | CASSFGQFGSGELFF
TRBJ1-5 | . | TRBV6-1 | CASSEGYSNQPQHF
TRBJ2-5 | . | TRBV18 | CASSPPGDMVGETQYF
TRBJ1-1 | . | TRBV3-1/TRBV3-2 | CASSRLTGYTEAFF
TRBJ2-6 | . | TRBV28 | CASSLAGAGANVLTF
TRBJ1-1 | . | TRBV12-5 | CASGLLLGQMDTEAFF
TRBJ2-5 | . | TRBV4-1 | CASSQDGTVETQYF
TRBJ1-2 | . | TRBV3-1/TRBV3-2 | CASSQDGGYTF
TRBJ2-4 | . | TRBV27 | CASSVTLAKNIQYF
TRBJ2-1 | . | TRBV27 | CASSPLRSGTRLNNEQFF
TRBJ2-2 | TRBD2 | TRBV27 | CASISGINTGELFF
TRBJ2-7 | . | TRBV10-1 | CASSGAPMNRDYYPSSYEQYF
TRBJ2-1 | . | TRBV11-1 | CASSLGPPESDEQFF
TRBJ2-1 | . | TRBV11-2 | CASSLASFGGEGNNEQFF
TRBJ2-7 | . | TRBV4-1 | CASSRHGREQYF
TRBJ1-2 | . | TRBV7-9 | CASSLGRGTNYGYTF
TRBJ1-1 | TRBD1 | TRBV27 | CASRLGQGTEAFF
TRBJ2-7 | TRBD1 | TRBV5-5 | CASSGEGTGRNEQYF
TRBJ2-1 | TRBD2 | TRBV5-1 | CASSLDYGLAGNEQFF
TRBJ1-2 | . | TRBV5-6 | CASSLESEDYGYTF
TRBJ2-5 | TRBD1 | TRBV11-2 | CASSLTGIQETQYF
TRBJ2-7 | TRBD1 | TRBV2 | CASSLRTGPHEQYF
TRBJ2-7 | . | TRBV21-1 | CASSRNRAHEQYF
TRBJ2-1 | TRBD2 | TRBV5-6 | CASSRTSGRPFF
TRBJ2-7 | TRBD2 | TRBV30 | CAWSVPISGAGREQYF
TRBJ1-2 | TRBD1 | TRBV6-5 | CASSYSGQGNYGYTF
TRBJ2-1 | . | TRBV5-6 | CASSLFGSGIYNEQFF
TRBJ1-6 | TRBD1 | TRBV7-9 | CASSVRDSNSPLHF
TRBJ1-6 | . | TRBV6-2/TRBV6-3 | CASSYTGTSPLHF
TRBJ2-6 | TRBD1 | TRBV28 | CASRGGTGSLSGANVLTF
TRBJ1-5 | . | TRBV12-3/TRBV12-4 | CASSFVGNQPQHF
TRBJ2-7 | TRBD2 | TRBV7-2 | CASSPKGLAGIYEQYF
TRBJ1-4 | . | TRBV4-1 | CASSQSAGNEKLFF